This T cell receptor beta chain is drawn from a study of blood T cell repertoires in COVID-19. The overall study: Acute and convalescent COVID-19 specimens originated in the United States, Italy and Spain. T cells, B-cell-depleted T cells, or PBMCs provided the cDNA or gDNA that served as material.

This clone was detected only once. In the source study's methods: From reference gene primer amplification, estimates of nucleated cell counts were derived. Using immunoSEQ multiplex PCR, the repertoire was profiled, and TCRdb retains in-frame clones only, with some absent. The V and J calls and clone size come from that table; D and trimming were worked out from the DNA. The sample includes 170,000 or so clones, 90% to 95% of them seen just once. Deletions cut 3 bases from V and 6 bases from J, with 13 bases between. The germline gives CDR1 KGHDR, CDR2 SFDVKD. The CDR3 extends over 15 amino acids. Source material: peripheral blood. The V call is TRBV24-1, the J call TRBJ2-2, with D possibly being TRBD2 (7 bases). The sequence came from a man aged 45-60 years with acute or convalescent COVID-19. For the CDR3, the DNA is TGTGCCACCAGTGATACAGGGAGGGGTGCCGGGGAGCTGTTTTTT. It is translated as CATSDTGRGAGELFF.